This entry lists 9 T cell receptor beta chains sequenced from one sample in a study of cytomegalovirus exposure and HLA in healthy donors. Measured with immunoSEQ multiplex PCR; TCRdb has only the in-frame clones, and not every one. The table shows tens of thousands of clones, with roughly 93% occurring only once. Material for sequencing was PBMCs. The receptors were gathered from a woman in her 30s in good health and CMV-seronegative.

The CDR3 sequence is CASSPPPRHEQYF. CDR3 nucleotide sequence: TGTGCCAGCTCACCACCCCCGAGGCACGAGCAGTACTTC. The chain recombines TRBV18 with TRBJ2-7; D is ambiguous. This CDR3 region has 13 residues. Trimming removed 0 bases at V and 5 bases at J, with 8 bases between. Germline V gives CDR1 KGHSH, CDR2 LQKENI.

The rearrangement uses TRBV5-1 and TRBJ2-2; D may be TRBD2 (6 bases). Germline CDR1 is SGHRS and CDR2 is YFSETQ. The CDR3 is 16 amino acids. The V gene lost 3 bases and the J gene lost 4 bases, with 16 bases spanning the gap. The CDR3, as DNA: TGCGCCAGCAGCTCGGGACTCCACGCCCGCACCGGGGAGCTGTTTTTT. Amino acid sequence: CASSSGLHARTGELFF. Complete variable domain (other parts from reference TRBV5-1 and TRBJ2-2): KAGVTQTPRYLIKTRGQQVTLSCSPISGHRSVSWYQQTPGQGLQFLFEYFSETQRNKGNFPGRFSGRQFSNSRSEMNVSTLELGDSALYLCASSSGLHARTGELFFGEGSRLTVL.

The chain employs TRBV4-2 and TRBJ2-3, with D possibly being TRBD1 (5 bases). The CDR3 totals 15 residues. The germline CDR1 and CDR2 sequences are LGHNA and YNFKEQ. Trimming took 0 bases from V and 9 from J, leaving 16 bases between them. The CDR3 region is CASSQDPTGVGTQYF. Here the CDR3 DNA reads TGTGCCAGCAGCCAAGATCCCACAGGCGTTGGCACGCAGTATTTT.

The J gene is TRBJ2-1, the V gene TRBV2; possibly TRBD1 for D (6 bases). The CDR3 covers 15 residues. Germline CDR1 is SNHLY and CDR2 is FYNNEI. The ends were cut back, 6 bases at V and 2 bases at J, with 14 bases in the middle. CDR3 sequence: CASRTVRTAYNEQFF. The CDR3 nucleotides read TGTGCCAGCAGGACCGTTCGGACAGCCTACAATGAGCAGTTCTTC.

The chain has TRBV27 and TRBJ1-2; a weak D match, TRBD1 (6 bases). CDR3 length: 16 amino acids. CDR1 is MNHEY, CDR2 SMNVEV, per germline (reference sequence). V lost 2 bases to trimming and J lost 4 bases, with 17 bases between them. CDR3: CASSLRKGGIGYGYTF. The CDR3, as DNA: TGTGCCAGCAGTTTAAGAAAAGGGGGTATAGGCTATGGCTACACCTTC.

CDR3 in amino acids: CAWRRGGGRNEQFF. The CDR3 bases are TGTGCCTGGCGACGCGGGGGCGGGCGGAATGAGCAGTTCTTC. V usage is TRBV30 and J usage is TRBJ2-1, with a weak D call TRBD2 (7 bases). The germline CDR1 and CDR2 sequences are GTSNPN and SVGIG (reference sequence). The CDR3 covers 14 residues. V lost 5 bases and J lost 7, with 18 bases in between. Looking up the rest from reference TRBV30 and TRBJ2-1 gives the full variable domain: SQTIHQWPATLVQPVGSPLSLECTVEGTSNPNLYWYRQAAGRGLQLLFYSVGIGQISSEVPQNLSASRPQDRQFILSSKKLLLSDSGFYLCAWRRGGGRNEQFFGPGTRLTVL.

This chain connects TRBV6-1 to TRBJ1-1; tentatively, D is TRBD1 (6 bases). The V gene's germline CDR1 is MNHNS and CDR2 SASEGT. Trimming removed 6 bases at V and 2 bases at J, with 16 bases between. The CDR3 is 15 residues long. CDR3 in DNA: TGTGCCAGCAGCAGGGGAAGGGGTATAAACACTGAAGCTTTCTTT. Its protein product is CASSRGRGINTEAFF.

The chain recombines TRBV27 with TRBJ1-2; TRBD1 agrees at 8 bases. Looked up from germline, CDR1 is MNHEY and CDR2 is SMNVEV (reference sequence). The trim removed 4 bases at V and 4 bases at J, leaving 2 bases unmatched. The CDR3 has 13 amino acids. In DNA, the CDR3 is TGTGCCAGCAGTTCGACAGGGGTCTATGGCTACACCTTC. Its translation is CASSSTGVYGYTF.

The rearrangement joins TRBV27 to TRBJ2-4; TRBD2 aligns across 9 bases. Unmatched junction bases numbered 14, after V lost 4 bases and J lost 7 bases. The CDR3 has 17 residues. Germline CDR1 MNHEY, CDR2 SMNVEV (reference sequence). The DNA of the CDR3 is TGTGCCAGCAGTTCCCGCGATGCTAGCGGGGTATTGAACATTCAGTACTTC. Protein: CASSSRDASGVLNIQYF.